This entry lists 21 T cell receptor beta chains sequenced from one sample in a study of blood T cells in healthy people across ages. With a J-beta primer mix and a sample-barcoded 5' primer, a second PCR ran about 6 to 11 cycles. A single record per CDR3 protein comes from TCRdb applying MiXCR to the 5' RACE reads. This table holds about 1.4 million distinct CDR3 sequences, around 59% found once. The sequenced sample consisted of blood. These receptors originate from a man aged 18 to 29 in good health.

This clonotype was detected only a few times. DNA of the CDR3: TGTGCCAGCAGTTCTTCCGGGACTACAAACAATGAGCAGTTCTTC. Protein product: CASSSSGTTNNEQFF. The chain has TRBV12-3 or TRBV12-4 and TRBJ2-1; 7 bases fit TRBD2. Trimming removed 4 bases from V and 5 bases from J; junction bases left unmatched: 8. This CDR3 contains 15 residues.

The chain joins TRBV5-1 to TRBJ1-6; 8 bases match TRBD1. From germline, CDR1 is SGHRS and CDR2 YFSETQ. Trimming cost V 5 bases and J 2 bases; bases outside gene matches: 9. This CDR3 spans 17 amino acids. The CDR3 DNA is TGCGCCAGCAGTACGGGACAGGCTGTGGCCTATAATTCACCCCTCCACTTT. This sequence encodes CASSTGQAVAYNSPLHF.

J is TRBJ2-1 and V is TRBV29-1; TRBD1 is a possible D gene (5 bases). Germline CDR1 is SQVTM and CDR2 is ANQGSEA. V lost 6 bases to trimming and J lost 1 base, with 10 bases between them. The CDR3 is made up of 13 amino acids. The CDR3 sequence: CSVPTDSYNEQFF. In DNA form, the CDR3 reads TGCAGCGTACCGACAGATTCCTACAATGAGCAGTTCTTC.

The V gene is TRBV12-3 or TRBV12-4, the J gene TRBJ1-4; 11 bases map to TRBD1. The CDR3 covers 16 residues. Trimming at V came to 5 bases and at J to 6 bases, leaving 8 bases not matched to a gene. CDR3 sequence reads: CASSLPPGQGDEKLFF. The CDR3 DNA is TGTGCCAGCAGTCTACCACCGGGACAGGGGGATGAAAAACTGTTTTTT.

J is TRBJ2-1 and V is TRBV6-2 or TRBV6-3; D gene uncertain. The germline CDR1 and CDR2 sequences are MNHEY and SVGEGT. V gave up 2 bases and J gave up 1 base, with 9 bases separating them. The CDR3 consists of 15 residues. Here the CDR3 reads CASSYPVGSYNEQFF. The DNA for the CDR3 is TGTGCCAGCAGTTACCCCGTGGGTTCCTACAATGAGCAGTTCTTC.

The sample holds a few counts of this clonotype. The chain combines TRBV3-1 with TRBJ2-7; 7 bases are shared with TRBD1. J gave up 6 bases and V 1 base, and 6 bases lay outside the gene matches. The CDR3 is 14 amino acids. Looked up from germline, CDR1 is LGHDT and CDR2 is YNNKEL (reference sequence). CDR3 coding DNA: TGTGCCAGCAGCCAAGTGGAGACAGGGATCGAGCAGTACTTC. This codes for CASSQVETGIEQYF.

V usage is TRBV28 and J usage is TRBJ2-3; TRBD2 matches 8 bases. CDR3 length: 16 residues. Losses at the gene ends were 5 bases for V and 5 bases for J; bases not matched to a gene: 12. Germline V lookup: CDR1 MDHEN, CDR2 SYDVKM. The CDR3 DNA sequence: TGTGCCAGCAGTCCCATGGGCGGGGGGAAGGGAGATACGCAGTATTTT. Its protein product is CASSPMGGGKGDTQYF.

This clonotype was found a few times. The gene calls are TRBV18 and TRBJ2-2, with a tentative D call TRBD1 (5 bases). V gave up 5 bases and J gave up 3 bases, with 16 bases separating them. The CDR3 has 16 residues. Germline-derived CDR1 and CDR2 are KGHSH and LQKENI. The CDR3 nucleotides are TGTGCCAGCTCAGCACAGGCGACACCCCACACCGGGGAGCTGTTTTTT. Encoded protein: CASSAQATPHTGELFF. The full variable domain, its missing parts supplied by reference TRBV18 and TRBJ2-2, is NAGVMQNPRHLVRRRGQEARLRCSPMKGHSHVYWYRQLPEEGLKFMVYLQKENIIDESGMPKERFSAEFPKEGPSILRIQQVVRGDSAAYFCASSAQATPHTGELFFGEGSRLTVL.

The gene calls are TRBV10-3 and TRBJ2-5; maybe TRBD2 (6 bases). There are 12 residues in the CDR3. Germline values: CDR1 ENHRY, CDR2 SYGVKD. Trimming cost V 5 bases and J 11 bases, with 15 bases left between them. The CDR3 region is CAISKLAGEQYF. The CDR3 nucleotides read TGTGCCATCAGTAAACTAGCTGGGGAGCAGTACTTC.

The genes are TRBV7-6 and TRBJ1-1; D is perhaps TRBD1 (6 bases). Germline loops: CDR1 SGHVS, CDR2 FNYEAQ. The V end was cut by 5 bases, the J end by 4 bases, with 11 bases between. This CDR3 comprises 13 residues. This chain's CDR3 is CASSDTGTTEAFF. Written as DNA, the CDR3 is TGTGCCAGCAGCGATACAGGGACCACTGAAGCTTTCTTT.

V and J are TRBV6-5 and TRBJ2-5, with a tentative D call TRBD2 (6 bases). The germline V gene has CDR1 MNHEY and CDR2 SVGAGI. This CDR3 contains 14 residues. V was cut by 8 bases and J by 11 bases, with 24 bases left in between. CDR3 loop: CASGPGGTYNEQYF. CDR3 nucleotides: TGTGCCAGCGGCCCAGGCGGGACTTACAATGAGCAGTACTTC.

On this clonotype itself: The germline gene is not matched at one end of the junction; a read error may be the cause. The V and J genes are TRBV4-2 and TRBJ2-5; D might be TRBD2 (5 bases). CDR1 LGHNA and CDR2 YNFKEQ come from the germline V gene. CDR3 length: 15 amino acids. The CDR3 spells CASSQVDSGQETRYF. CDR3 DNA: TGTGCCAGCAGCCAAGTGGACTCTGGGCAAGAGACCCGGTACTTC.

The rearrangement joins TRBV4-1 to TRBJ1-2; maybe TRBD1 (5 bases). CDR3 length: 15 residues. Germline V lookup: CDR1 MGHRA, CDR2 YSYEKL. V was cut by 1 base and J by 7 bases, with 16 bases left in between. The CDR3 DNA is TGCGCCAGCAGCCAAGTTGGCGTCAGCCAGGGTGGCTACACCTTC. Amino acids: CASSQVGVSQGGYTF.

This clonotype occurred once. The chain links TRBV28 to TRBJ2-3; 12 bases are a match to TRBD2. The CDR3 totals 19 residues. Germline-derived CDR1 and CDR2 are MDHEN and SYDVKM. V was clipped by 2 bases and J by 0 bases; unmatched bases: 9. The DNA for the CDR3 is TGTGCCAGCAGTTTAATCCCTAGCGGGGGGGCGGCGAGCACAGATACGCAGTATTTT. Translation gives CASSLIPSGGAASTDTQYF.

DNA of the CDR3: TGCGCCAGCAGTGAGTGGCAGGGGGTTAGTTCCACAGATACGCAGTATTTT. The encoded protein is CASSEWQGVSSTDTQYF. This chain joins TRBV10-1 and TRBJ2-3; 7 bases are a match to TRBD1. Germline V gene lookup returns CDR1 WNHNN and CDR2 SYGVQD (reference sequence). This CDR3 is built from 17 residues. The trim removed 1 base at V and 2 bases at J, leaving 9 bases unmatched.

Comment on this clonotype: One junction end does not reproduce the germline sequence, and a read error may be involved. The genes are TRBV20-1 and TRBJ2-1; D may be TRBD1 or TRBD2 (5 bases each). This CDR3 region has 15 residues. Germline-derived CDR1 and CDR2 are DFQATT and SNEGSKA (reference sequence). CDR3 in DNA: TGCAGTGCTAGAGATATTTGGGACGGATACAATGAGCGGTTCTTC. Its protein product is CSARDIWDGYNERFF.

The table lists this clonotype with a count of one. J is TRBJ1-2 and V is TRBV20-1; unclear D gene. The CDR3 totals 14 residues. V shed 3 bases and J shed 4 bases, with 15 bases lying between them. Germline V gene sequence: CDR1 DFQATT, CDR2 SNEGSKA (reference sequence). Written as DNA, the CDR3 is TGCAGTGCTAGTGAGACACCGACGATCTATGGCTACACCTTC. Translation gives CSASETPTIYGYTF.

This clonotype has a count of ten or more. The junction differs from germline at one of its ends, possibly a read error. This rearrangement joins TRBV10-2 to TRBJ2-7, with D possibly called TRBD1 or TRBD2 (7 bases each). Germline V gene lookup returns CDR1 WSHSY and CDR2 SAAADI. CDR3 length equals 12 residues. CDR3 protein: CASSGTDYEQYF. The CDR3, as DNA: TGTGCCAGCAGCGGGACAGACTACGAGCAGTACTTC.

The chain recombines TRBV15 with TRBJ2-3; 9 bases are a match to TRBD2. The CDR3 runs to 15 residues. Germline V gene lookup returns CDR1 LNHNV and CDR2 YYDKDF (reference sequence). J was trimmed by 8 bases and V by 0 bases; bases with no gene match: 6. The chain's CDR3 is CATSRDWRGGGTQYF. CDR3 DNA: TGTGCCACCAGCAGAGATTGGCGGGGGGGCGGTACGCAGTATTTT.

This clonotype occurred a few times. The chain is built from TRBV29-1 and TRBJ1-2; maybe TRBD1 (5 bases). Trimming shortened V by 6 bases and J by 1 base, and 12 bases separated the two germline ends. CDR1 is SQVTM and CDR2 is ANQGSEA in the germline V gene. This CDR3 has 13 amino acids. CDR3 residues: CSVWGSLNYGYTF. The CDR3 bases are TGCAGCGTGTGGGGCAGCCTTAACTATGGCTACACCTTC.

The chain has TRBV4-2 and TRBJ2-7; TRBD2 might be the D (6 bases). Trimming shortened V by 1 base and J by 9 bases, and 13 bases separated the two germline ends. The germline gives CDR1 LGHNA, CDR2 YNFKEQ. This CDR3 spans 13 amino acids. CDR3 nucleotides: TGTGCCAGCAGCCAAGGGCCAGTGGGAGGGCAGTACTTC. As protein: CASSQGPVGGQYF.